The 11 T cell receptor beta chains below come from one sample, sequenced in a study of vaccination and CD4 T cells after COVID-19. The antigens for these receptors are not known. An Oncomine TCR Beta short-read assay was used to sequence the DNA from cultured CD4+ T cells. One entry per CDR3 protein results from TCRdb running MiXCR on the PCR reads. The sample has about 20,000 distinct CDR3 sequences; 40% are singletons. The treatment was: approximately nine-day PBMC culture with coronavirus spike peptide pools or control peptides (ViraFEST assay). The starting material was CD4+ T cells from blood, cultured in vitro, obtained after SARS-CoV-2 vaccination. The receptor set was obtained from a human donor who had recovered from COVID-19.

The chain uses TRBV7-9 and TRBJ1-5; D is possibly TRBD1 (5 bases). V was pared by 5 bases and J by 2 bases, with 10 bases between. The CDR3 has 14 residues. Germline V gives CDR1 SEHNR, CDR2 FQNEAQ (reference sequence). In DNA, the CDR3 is TGTGCCAGCAGCGGGGGGGGGGGCAATCAGCCCCAGCATTTT. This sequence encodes CASSGGGGNQPQHF.

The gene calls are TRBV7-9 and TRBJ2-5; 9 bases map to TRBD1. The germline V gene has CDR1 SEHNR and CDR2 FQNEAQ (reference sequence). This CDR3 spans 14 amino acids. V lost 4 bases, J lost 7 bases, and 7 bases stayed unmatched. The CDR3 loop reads CASSSGTGTGTQYF. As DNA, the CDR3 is TGTGCCAGCAGCTCCGGGACAGGGACGGGGACCCAGTACTTC.

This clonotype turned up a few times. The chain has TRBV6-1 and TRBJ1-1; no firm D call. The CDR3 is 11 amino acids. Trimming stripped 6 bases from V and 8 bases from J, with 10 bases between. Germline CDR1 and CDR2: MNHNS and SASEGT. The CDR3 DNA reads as TGTGCCAGCAGATTTAGGTCCGAAGCTTTCTTT. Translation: CASRFRSEAFF.

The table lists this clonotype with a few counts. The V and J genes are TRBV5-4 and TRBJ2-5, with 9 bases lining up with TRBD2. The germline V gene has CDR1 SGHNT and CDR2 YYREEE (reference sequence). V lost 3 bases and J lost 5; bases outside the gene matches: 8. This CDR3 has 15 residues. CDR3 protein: CASSSPAGGFETQYF. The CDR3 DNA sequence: TGTGCCAGCAGCTCCCCTGCGGGGGGGTTCGAGACCCAGTACTTC.

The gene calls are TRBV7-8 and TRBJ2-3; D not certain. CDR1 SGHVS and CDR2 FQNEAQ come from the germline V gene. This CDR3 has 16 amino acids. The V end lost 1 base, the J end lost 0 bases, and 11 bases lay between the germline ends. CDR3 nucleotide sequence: TGTGCCAGCAGCTTAGTTCCGCGAGGAAGCACAGATACGCAGTATTTT. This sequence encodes CASSLVPRGSTDTQYF.

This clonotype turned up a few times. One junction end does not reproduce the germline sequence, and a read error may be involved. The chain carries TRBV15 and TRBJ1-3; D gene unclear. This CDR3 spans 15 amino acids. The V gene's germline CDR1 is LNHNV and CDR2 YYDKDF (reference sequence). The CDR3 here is CATSRDRNSRNTIYF. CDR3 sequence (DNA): TGTGCCACCAGCAGAGATCGGAACTCTCGAAACACCATATATTTT.

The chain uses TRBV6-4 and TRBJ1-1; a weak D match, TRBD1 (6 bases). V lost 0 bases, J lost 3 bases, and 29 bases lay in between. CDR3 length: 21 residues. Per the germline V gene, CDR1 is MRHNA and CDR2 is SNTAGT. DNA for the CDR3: TGTGCCAGCAGTGACTCGCAGGGTATGGGACAATTCGTACCTTGGGACACTGAAGCTTTCTTT. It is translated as CASSDSQGMGQFVPWDTEAFF.

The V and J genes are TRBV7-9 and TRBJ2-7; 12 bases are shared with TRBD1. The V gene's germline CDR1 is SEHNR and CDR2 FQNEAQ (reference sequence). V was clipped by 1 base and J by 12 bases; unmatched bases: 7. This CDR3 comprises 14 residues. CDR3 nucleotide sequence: TGTGCCAGCAGCTTAGGAGGGACAGGGGGCGCGTGGTACTTC. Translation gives CASSLGGTGGAWYF.

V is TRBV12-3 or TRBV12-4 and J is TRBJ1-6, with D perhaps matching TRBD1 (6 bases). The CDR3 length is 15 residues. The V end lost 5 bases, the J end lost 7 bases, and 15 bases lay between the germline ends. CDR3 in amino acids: CASSPEVQGNSPLHF. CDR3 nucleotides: TGTGCCAGCAGTCCAGAGGTCCAGGGGAATTCACCCCTCCACTTT.

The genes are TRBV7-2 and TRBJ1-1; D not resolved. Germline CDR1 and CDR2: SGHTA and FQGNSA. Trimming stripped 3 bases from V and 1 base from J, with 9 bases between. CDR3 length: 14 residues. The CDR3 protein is CASSLDGWNTEAFF. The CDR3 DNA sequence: TGTGCCAGCAGCTTGGATGGCTGGAACACTGAAGCTTTCTTT.

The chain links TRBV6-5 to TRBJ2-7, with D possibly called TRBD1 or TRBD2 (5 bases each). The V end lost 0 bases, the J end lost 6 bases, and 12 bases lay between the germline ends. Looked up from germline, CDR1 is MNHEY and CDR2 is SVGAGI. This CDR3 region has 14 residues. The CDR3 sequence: CASSYSGRAGEQYF. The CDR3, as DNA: TGTGCCAGCAGTTACTCGGGGCGGGCCGGCGAGCAGTACTTC.